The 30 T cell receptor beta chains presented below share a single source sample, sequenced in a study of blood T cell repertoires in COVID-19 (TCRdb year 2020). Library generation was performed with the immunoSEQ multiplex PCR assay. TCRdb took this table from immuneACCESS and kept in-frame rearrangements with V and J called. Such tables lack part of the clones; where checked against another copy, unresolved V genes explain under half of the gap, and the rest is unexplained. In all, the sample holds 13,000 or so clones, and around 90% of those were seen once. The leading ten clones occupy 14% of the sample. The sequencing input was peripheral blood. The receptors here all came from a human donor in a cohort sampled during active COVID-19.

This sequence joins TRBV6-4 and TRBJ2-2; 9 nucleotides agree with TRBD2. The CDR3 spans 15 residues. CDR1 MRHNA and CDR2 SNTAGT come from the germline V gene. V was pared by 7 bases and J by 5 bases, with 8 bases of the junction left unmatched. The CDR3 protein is CASKPLAGRTGELFF. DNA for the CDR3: TGTGCCAGCAAACCCCTAGCGGGGCGGACCGGGGAGCTGTTTTTT.

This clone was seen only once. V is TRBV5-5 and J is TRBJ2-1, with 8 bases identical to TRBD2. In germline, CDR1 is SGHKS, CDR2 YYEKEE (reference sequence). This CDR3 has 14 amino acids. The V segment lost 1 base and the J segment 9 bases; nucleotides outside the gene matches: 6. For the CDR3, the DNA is TGTGCCAGCAGCTTGATAACTAGCGGCGGTGAGCAGTTCTTC. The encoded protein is CASSLITSGGEQFF. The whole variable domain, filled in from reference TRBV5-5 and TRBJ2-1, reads DAGVTQSPTHLIKTRGQQVTLRCSPISGHKSVSWYQQVLGQGPQFIFQYYEKEERGRGNFPDRFSARQFPNYSSELNVNALLLGDSALYLCASSLITSGGEQFFGPGTRLTVL.

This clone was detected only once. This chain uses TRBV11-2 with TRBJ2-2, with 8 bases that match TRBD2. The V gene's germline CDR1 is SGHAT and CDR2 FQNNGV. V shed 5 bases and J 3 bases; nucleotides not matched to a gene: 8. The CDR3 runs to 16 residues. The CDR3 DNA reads TGTGCCAGCAGCCTTCGGGGGGGCGTATACACCGGGGAGCTGTTTTTT. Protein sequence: CASSLRGGVYTGELFF.

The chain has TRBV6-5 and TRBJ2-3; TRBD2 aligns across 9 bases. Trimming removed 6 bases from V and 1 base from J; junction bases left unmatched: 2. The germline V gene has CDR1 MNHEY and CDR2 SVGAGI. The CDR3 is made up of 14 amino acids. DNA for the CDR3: TGTGCCAGCAGCATAGCGGGGGGCACAGATACGCAGTATTTT. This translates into CASSIAGGTDTQYF.

CDR3 in amino acids: CATSRGSYRETQYF. Here the CDR3 DNA reads TGCGCCACCTCTCGAGGGAGTTACCGGGAGACCCAGTACTTC. This chain links TRBV5-1 with TRBJ2-5; tentatively, D is TRBD2 (5 bases). The germline V gene encodes CDR1 SGHRS and CDR2 YFSETQ. There are 14 residues in the CDR3. The V and J ends lost 9 bases and 5 bases respectively, with 20 bases between them.

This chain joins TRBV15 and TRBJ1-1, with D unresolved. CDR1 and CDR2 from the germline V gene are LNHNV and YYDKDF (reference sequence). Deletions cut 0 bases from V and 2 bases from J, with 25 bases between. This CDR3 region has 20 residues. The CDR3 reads CATSRDWRTRLVTPNTEAFF. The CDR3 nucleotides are TGTGCCACCAGCAGAGATTGGAGGACGAGGTTGGTTACACCTAACACTGAAGCTTTCTTT.

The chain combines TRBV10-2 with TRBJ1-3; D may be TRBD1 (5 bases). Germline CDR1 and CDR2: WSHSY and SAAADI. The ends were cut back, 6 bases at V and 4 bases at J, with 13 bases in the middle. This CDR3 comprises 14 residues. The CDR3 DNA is TGCGCCAGCAGCCGCGGGACGGACGGAAACACCATATATTTT. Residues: CASSRGTDGNTIYF.

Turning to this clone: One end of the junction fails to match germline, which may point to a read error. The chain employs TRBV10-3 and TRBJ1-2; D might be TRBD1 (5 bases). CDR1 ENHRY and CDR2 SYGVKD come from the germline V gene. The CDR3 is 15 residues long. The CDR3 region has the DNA TGTGCCATCAGTGAGTCTGGGGCAGGGAACTATGGCCACACCTTC. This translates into CAISESGAGNYGHTF.

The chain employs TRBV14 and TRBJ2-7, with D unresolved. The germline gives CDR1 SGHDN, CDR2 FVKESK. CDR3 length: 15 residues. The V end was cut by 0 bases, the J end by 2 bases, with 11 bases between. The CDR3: CASSQDEALPYEQYF. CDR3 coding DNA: TGTGCCAGCAGCCAAGATGAAGCACTACCCTACGAGCAGTACTTC.

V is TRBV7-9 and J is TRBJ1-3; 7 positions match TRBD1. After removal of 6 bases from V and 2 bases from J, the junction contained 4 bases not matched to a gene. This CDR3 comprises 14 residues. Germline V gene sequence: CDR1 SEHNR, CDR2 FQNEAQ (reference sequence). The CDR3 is CASSEGATGNTIYF. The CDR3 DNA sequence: TGTGCCAGCAGTGAGGGGGCGACTGGAAACACCATATATTTT.

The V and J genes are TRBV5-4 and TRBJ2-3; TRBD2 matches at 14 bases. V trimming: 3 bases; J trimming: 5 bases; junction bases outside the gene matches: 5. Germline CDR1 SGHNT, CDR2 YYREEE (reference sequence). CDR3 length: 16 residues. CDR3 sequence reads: CASSWGGLAGGDTQYF. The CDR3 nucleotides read TGTGCCAGCAGCTGGGGCGGACTAGCGGGGGGAGATACGCAGTATTTT.

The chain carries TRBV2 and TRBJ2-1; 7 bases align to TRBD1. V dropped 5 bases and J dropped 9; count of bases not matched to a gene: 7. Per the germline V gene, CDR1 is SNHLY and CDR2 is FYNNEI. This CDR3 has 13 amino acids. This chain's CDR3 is CASSTGVFFEQFF. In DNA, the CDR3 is TGTGCCAGCAGTACAGGGGTTTTTTTTGAGCAGTTCTTC.

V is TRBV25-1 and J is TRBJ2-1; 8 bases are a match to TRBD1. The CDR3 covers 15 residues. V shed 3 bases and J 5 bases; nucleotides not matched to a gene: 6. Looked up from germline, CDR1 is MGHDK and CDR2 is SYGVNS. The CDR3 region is CASSDQGAGNNEQFF. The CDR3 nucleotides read TGTGCCAGCAGTGATCAGGGGGCGGGCAACAATGAGCAGTTCTTC.

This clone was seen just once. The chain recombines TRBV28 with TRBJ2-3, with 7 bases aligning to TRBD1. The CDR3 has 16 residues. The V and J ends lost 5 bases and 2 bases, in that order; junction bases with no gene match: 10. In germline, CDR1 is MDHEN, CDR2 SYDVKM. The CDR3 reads CASSPARTGNTDTQYF. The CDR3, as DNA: TGTGCCAGCAGTCCCGCTCGGACAGGAAACACAGATACGCAGTATTTT.

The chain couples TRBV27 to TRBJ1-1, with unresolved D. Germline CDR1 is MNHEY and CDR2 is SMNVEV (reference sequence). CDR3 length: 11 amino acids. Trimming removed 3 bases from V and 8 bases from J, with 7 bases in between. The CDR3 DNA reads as TGTGCCAGCAGTTTTCTGGCCGAAGCTTTCTTT. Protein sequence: CASSFLAEAFF.

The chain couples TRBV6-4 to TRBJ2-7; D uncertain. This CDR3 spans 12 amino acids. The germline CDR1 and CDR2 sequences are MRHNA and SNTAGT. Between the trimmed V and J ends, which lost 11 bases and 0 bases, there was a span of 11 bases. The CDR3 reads CASIGISYEQYF. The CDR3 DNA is TGTGCCTCTATTGGTATCTCCTACGAGCAGTACTTC.

DNA of the CDR3: TGTGCCAGCAGTTACAGTCCGGGATCGACATATGGCTACACCTTC. Its translation is CASSYSPGSTYGYTF. The chain has TRBV6-2 or TRBV6-3 and TRBJ1-2, with no clear D. Between the trimmed V and J ends, which lost 2 bases and 5 bases, there was a span of 15 bases. This CDR3 contains 15 residues. The germline V gene has CDR1 MNHEY and CDR2 SVGEGT.

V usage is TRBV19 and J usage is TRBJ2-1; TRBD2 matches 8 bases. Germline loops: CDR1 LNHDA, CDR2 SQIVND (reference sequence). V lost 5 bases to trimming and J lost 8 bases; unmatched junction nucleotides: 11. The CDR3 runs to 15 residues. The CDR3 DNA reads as TGTGCCAGTAGTGTTCAGCGGGAGTTGATGGATGAGCAGTTCTTC. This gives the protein CASSVQRELMDEQFF.

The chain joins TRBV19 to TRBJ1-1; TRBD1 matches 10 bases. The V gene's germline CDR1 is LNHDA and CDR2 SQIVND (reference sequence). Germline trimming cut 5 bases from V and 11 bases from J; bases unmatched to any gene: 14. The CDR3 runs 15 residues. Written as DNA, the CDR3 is TGTGCCAGTAGTTCCTCGCGGGGACAGGGGACGAGGGCTTTCTTT. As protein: CASSSSRGQGTRAFF.

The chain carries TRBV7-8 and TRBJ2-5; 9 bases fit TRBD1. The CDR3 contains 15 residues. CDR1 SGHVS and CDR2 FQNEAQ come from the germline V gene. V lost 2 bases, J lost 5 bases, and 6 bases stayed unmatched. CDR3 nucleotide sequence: TGTGCCAGCAGCTTACCGACAGGGGGTCGGGAGACCCAGTACTTC. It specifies CASSLPTGGRETQYF.

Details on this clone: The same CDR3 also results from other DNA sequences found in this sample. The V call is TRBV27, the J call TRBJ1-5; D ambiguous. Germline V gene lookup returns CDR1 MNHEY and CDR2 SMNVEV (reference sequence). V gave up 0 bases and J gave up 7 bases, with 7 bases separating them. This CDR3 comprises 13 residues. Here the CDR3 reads CASSLSSRQPQHF. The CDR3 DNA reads TGTGCCAGCAGTTTATCTTCCCGGCAGCCCCAGCATTTT.

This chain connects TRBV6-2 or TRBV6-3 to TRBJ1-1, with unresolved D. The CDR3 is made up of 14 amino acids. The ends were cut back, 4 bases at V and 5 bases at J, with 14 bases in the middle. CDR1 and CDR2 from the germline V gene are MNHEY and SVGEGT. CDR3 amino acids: CASSSAGGLTEAFF. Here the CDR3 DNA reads TGTGCCAGCAGTTCCGCGGGTGGGTTGACTGAAGCTTTCTTT.

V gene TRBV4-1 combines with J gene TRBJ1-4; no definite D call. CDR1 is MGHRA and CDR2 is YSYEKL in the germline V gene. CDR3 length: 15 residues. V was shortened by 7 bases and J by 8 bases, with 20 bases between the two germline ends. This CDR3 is CASKIYLPSEEKLFF. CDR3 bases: TGCGCCAGCAAAATCTACCTCCCGTCTGAGGAAAAACTGTTTTTT.

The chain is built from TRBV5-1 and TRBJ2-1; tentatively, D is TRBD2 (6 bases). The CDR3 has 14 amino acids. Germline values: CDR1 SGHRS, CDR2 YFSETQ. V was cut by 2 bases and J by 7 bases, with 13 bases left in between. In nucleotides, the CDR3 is TGCGCCAGCAGCTTTACTAGCTTTGGGAATGAGCAGTTCTTC. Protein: CASSFTSFGNEQFF.

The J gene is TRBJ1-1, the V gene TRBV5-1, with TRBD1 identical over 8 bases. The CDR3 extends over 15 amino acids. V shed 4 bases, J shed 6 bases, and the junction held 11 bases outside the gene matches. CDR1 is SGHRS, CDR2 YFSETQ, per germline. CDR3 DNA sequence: TGCGCCAGCAGCCCAGGACAGGGAATGATCGCTGAAGCTTTCTTT. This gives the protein CASSPGQGMIAEAFF.

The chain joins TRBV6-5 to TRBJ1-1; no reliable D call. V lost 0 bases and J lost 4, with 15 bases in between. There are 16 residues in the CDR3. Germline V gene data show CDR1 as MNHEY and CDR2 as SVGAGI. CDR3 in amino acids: CASSYSMAVIGTEAFF. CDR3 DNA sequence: TGTGCCAGCAGTTACTCGATGGCGGTTATCGGCACTGAAGCTTTCTTT.

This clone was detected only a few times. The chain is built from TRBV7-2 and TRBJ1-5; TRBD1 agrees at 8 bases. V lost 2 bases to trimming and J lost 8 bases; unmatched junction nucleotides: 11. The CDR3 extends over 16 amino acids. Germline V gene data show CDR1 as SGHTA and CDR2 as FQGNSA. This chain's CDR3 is CASSLTGQGAFEPQHF. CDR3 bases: TGTGCCAGCAGCTTAACGGGCCAGGGGGCCTTCGAGCCCCAGCATTTT.

The CDR3 loop is CASSPDGGAYNEQFF. As DNA, the CDR3 is TGTGCCAGCAGCCCGGACGGGGGGGCCTACAATGAGCAGTTCTTC. V gene TRBV6-5 combines with J gene TRBJ2-1; TRBD2 matches at 8 bases. Looked up from germline, CDR1 is MNHEY and CDR2 is SVGAGI. The CDR3 totals 15 residues. After removal of 6 bases from V and 2 bases from J, the junction contained 6 bases not matched to a gene.

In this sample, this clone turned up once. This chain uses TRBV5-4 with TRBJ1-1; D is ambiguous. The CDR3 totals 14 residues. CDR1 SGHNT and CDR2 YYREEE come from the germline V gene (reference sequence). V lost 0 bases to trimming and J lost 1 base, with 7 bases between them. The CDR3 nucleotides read TGTGCCAGCAGCTTGGGACGGGAGAACACTGAAGCTTTCTTT. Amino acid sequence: CASSLGRENTEAFF.

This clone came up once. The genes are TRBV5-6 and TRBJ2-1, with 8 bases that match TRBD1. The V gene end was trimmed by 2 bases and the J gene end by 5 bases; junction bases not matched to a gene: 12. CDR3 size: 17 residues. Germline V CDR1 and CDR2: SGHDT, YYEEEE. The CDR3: CASSLQGGLAVDNEQFF. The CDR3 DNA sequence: TGTGCCAGCAGCTTACAGGGGGGACTGGCCGTGGACAATGAGCAGTTCTTC. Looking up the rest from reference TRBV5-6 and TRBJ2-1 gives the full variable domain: DAGVTQSPTHLIKTRGQQVTLRCSPKSGHDTVSWYQQALGQGPQFIFQYYEEEERQRGNFPDRFSGHQFPNYSSELNVNALLLGDSALYLCASSLQGGLAVDNEQFFGPGTRLTVL.